The subject of this entry is one T cell receptor beta chain. Trimming shortened V by 0 bases and J by 8 bases, and 6 bases separated the two germline ends. This CDR3 comprises 13 residues. The germline gives CDR1 SGHRS, CDR2 YFSETQ. The data originate from a study of blood T cell repertoires in COVID-19. Study details: The study drew acute and convalescent COVID-19 samples from the United States, Italy and Spain. From T cells, B-cell-depleted T cells, or PBMCs came the material, which was cDNA or gDNA.

In the source study's methods: Estimated nucleated cell counts came from reference gene primer amplification. Generated by immunoSEQ multiplex PCR, the TCRdb table keeps only in-frame clones and is missing some. That table supplies the V and J calls and clone size; D and trimming were determined from the DNA. The top ten clones hold about 9.4% of a sample with around 27,000 clones, 85% to 90% of them seen once. The V call is TRBV5-1, the J call TRBJ1-6, with no clear D. This clonotype originated in a man in his sixties with acute or convalescent COVID-19. Material for sequencing was peripheral blood. The chain's CDR3 is CASSLAGDSPLHF. The CDR3 DNA reads TGCGCCAGCAGCTTGGCCGGGGATTCACCCCTCCACTTT.